This record concerns one T cell receptor (beta chain) sequence. The data were obtained in a study of T-cell reconstitution after alpha-beta-depleted transplantation in children. As it was prepared, the TCRbeta library received unique molecular identifiers. TCRdb ran MiXCR on the PCR reads and lists one entry per CDR3 protein. Found here are roughly 300,000 distinct CDR3 sequences, approximately 9.6% of them singletons; the top ten hold around 9.1%. The source is a human donor who donated a stem cell graft to a child with SCID. Source: PBMCs from the stem cell graft donor, taken from the stem cell graft.

CDR3 bases: TGCAGTGCTGAAGACAGGGAACAAGGGTCCTACAATGAGCAGTTCTTC. Translation: CSAEDREQGSYNEQFF. V gene TRBV20-1 combines with J gene TRBJ2-1; 7 nucleotides match TRBD1. The CDR3 is 16 residues long. Germline assignment: CDR1 DFQATT and CDR2 SNEGSKA (reference sequence). Trimming at V came to 5 bases and at J to 1 base, leaving 11 bases not matched to a gene.